The 24 T cell receptor beta chains given below trace back to one sample, sequenced in a study of Ad26.COV2.S vaccination and SARS-CoV-2 variants. Treatment given: around 19 received Ad26.COV2.S at low or high dose, single or two shots; about 5 received placebo; per-sample allocation not given. The investigators took samples on day 63 after the first vaccine or placebo injection. Generated by immunoSEQ multiplex PCR, the TCRdb table keeps only in-frame clones and is missing some. Here the sample spans some 320,000 clones, about 85% being singletons. Sequenced here: peripheral blood, sampled in a trial of Ad26.COV2.S vaccine versus placebo. The source is a person between 18 and 65 years old who received the Ad26.COV2.S COVID-19 vaccine or a placebo.

The chain joins TRBV19 to TRBJ1-2; D may be TRBD1 (6 bases). CDR1 is LNHDA, CDR2 SQIVND, per germline (reference sequence). The ends were cut back, 2 bases at V and 2 bases at J, with 12 bases in the middle. The CDR3 is 15 residues long. CDR3 DNA: TGTGCCAGTAGTATACAGGGGTCTGCAAACTATGGCTACACCTTC. As protein: CASSIQGSANYGYTF.

The chain combines TRBV7-2 with TRBJ1-1, with D perhaps TRBD1 (5 bases). From germline, CDR1 is SGHTA and CDR2 FQGNSA. The germline V and J ends were trimmed by 1 base and 10 bases, with 13 bases remaining between them. The CDR3 has 13 residues. CDR3 in amino acids: CASSLERPGIAFF. The CDR3 region has the DNA TGTGCCAGCAGCTTAGAGAGGCCAGGGATAGCTTTCTTT.

The rearrangement joins TRBV7-8 to TRBJ2-7, with 8 bases fitting TRBD2. In germline, CDR1 is SGHVS, CDR2 FQNEAQ. Losses at the gene ends were 3 bases for V and 3 bases for J; bases not matched to a gene: 7. There are 15 residues in the CDR3. CDR3 protein: CASSFGSSGFYEQYF. Written as DNA, the CDR3 is TGTGCCAGCAGCTTTGGGTCTAGCGGGTTCTACGAGCAGTACTTC. The full variable domain, completed using reference TRBV7-8 and TRBJ2-7, is GAGVSQSPRYKVAKRGQDVALRCDPISGHVSLFWYQQALGQGPEFLTYFQNEAQLDKSGLPSDRFFAERPEGSVSTLKIQRTQQEDSAVYLCASSFGSSGFYEQYFGPGTRLTVT.

J is TRBJ2-3 and V is TRBV13; no reliable D call. Trimming left V 6 bases short and J 6 bases short, with 16 bases between. CDR3 length: 14 amino acids. Germline CDR1 and CDR2: PRHDT and FYEKMQ (reference sequence). This CDR3 reads CASRLPTSEDTQYF. CDR3 sequence (DNA): TGTGCCAGCAGACTGCCTACTTCGGAGGATACGCAGTATTTT.

The CDR3 bases are TGCGCCAGCAGCTTGGATGGGGGTCGGGGTCAGCCCCAGCATTTT. This encodes CASSLDGGRGQPQHF. V and J are TRBV5-1 and TRBJ1-5; a possible D gene is TRBD1 (5 bases). Germline CDR1 is SGHRS and CDR2 is YFSETQ. This CDR3 comprises 15 residues. V was trimmed by 0 bases and J by 6 bases, leaving 13 bases between them.

The V call is TRBV30, the J call TRBJ2-1; possible D gene TRBD2, 6 bases. The CDR3 consists of 14 residues. Germline-derived CDR1 and CDR2 are GTSNPN and SVGIG (reference sequence). Trimming took off 1 base at V and 5 bases at J, with 12 bases between the two ends. The CDR3 sequence: CAWSGRGVDNEQFF. CDR3 bases: TGTGCCTGGAGTGGGAGGGGCGTCGACAATGAGCAGTTCTTC.

The chain links TRBV2 to TRBJ1-2; TRBD1 might be the D (5 bases). From germline, CDR1 is SNHLY and CDR2 FYNNEI. The ends were cut back, 9 bases at V and 2 bases at J, with 13 bases in the middle. The CDR3 has 13 residues. CDR3 sequence: CARGATVNYGYTF. The CDR3 DNA sequence: TGTGCCAGGGGAGCGACAGTGAACTATGGCTACACCTTC. Based on the CDR3 plus reference TRBV2 and TRBJ1-2, the full variable domain is EPEVTQTPSHQVTQMGQEVILRCVPISNHLYFYWYRQILGQKVEFLVSFYNNEISEKSEIFDDQFSVERPDGSNFTLKIRSTKLEDSAMYFCARGATVNYGYTFGSGTRLTVV.

V is TRBV21-1 and J is TRBJ1-1; the table's D gene call, TRBD1, was not cross checked with the DNA. TRBV21-1 is labeled a pseudogene. The CDR3 sequence is 10 residues long. Here the CDR3 DNA reads TGTGCCAGCCCGGACAGAGAAGCTTTCTTT. Translating gives CASPDREAFF.

V is TRBV11-3 and J is TRBJ2-1, with D perhaps matching TRBD1 (6 bases). CDR3 length: 15 amino acids. Trimming left V 5 bases short and J 8 bases short, with 19 bases between. Germline V CDR1 and CDR2: SGHNT, YENEEA. The CDR3 sequence is CASSAQGPAGHEQFF. The CDR3 bases are TGTGCCAGCAGCGCACAGGGTCCGGCCGGTCATGAGCAGTTCTTC.

The chain couples TRBV11-2 to TRBJ2-5; no definite D call. The ends were cut back, 3 bases at V and 5 bases at J, with 10 bases in the middle. CDR1 SGHAT and CDR2 FQNNGV come from the germline V gene. The CDR3 contains 13 residues. This CDR3 reads CASSFGRMETQYF. CDR3 DNA sequence: TGTGCCAGCAGCTTTGGTCGGATGGAGACCCAGTACTTC.

The CDR3 DNA reads as TGTGCCAGTAGTGAAACCGGGACAGACTATTTCGGATCCTACGAGCAGTACTTC. It yields the protein CASSETGTDYFGSYEQYF. The chain couples TRBV19 to TRBJ2-7; 7 positions agree with TRBD1. Germline lookup yields CDR1 LNHDA and CDR2 SQIVND (reference sequence). Germline trimming cut 5 bases from V and 1 base from J; bases unmatched to any gene: 17. The CDR3 contains 18 residues.

The V and J genes are TRBV7-3 and TRBJ2-1, with 8 bases aligning to TRBD2. Germline lookup yields CDR1 SGHTA and CDR2 FQGTGA. Losses at the gene ends were 1 base for V and 8 bases for J; bases not matched to a gene: 7. This CDR3 region has 15 residues. The CDR3: CASSLSLGGAHEQFF. DNA of the CDR3: TGTGCCAGCAGCTTAAGTCTCGGGGGGGCACATGAGCAGTTCTTC. Supplemented by reference TRBV7-3 and TRBJ2-1, the full variable domain reads GAGVSQTPSNKVTEKGKYVELRCDPISGHTALYWYRQSLGQGPEFLIYFQGTGAADDSGLPNDRFFAVRPEGSVSTLKIQRTERGDSAVYLCASSLSLGGAHEQFFGPGTRLTVL.

Details on this clone: Since no conserved phenylalanine or tryptophan closes the CDR3, a read error is the likely cause. V usage is TRBV2 and J usage is TRBJ1-5; D may be TRBD1 (5 bases). The CDR3 runs 13 residues. Germline V lookup: CDR1 SNHLY, CDR2 FYNNEI. The V gene lost 1 base and the J gene lost 4 bases, with 5 bases spanning the gap. The CDR3, as DNA: TGTGCCAGCAGTGAAGAGGGGAATCAGCCCCAGCATCTT. Protein product: CASSEEGNQPQHL.

The rearrangement links TRBV7-3 to TRBJ2-7, with D hard to call. Germline V gene sequence: CDR1 SGHTA, CDR2 FQGTGA. The germline V and J ends were trimmed by 0 bases and 3 bases, with 24 bases remaining between them. This CDR3 is built from 19 residues. CDR3 sequence (DNA): TGTGCCAGCAGCTTAACGTACATTGACAAGGAGCCGCCTTACTACGAGCAGTACTTC. Translating gives CASSLTYIDKEPPYYEQYF.

The V call is TRBV3-1 (or the pseudogene TRBV3-2), the J call TRBJ1-1; D ambiguous. In germline, CDR1 is LGHDT, CDR2 YNNKEL (reference sequence). The CDR3 spans 14 residues. V was trimmed by 1 base and J by 3 bases, leaving 9 bases between them. This chain's CDR3 is CASSQGVKDTEAFF. The CDR3 DNA reads TGTGCCAGCAGCCAAGGAGTTAAGGACACTGAAGCTTTCTTT.

The chain has TRBV9 and TRBJ1-3, with TRBD1 as a possible D gene (5 bases). From germline, CDR1 is SGDLS and CDR2 YYNGEE. Trimming removed 4 bases at V and 0 bases at J, with 20 bases between. This CDR3 contains 18 residues. The CDR3 loop reads CASSTRVGTPNSGNTIYF. The CDR3 region has the DNA TGTGCCAGCAGCACCCGGGTCGGGACGCCAAACTCTGGAAACACCATATATTTT.

V and J are TRBV9 and TRBJ2-1; D gene ambiguous. The CDR3 has 16 amino acids. Looked up from germline, CDR1 is SGDLS and CDR2 is YYNGEE. V lost 0 bases to trimming and J lost 1 base, with 11 bases between them. CDR3 region: CASSVVPQISYNEQFF. The CDR3 DNA sequence: TGTGCCAGCAGCGTAGTCCCACAAATTTCCTACAATGAGCAGTTCTTC.

V usage is TRBV4-1 and J usage is TRBJ2-5, with D possibly being TRBD1 (6 bases). The CDR3 is 13 residues long. Germline V gene data show CDR1 as MGHRA and CDR2 as YSYEKL. V dropped 0 bases and J dropped 6 bases, with 8 bases sitting between them. CDR3 DNA: TGCGCCAGCAGCCAAGATCAGGGGAAGACCCAGTACTTC. Protein product: CASSQDQGKTQYF.

CDR3 nucleotide sequence: TGTGCCAGCCTTTGGGCCCCGAACACTGAAGCTTTCTTT. Protein sequence: CASLWAPNTEAFF. The rearrangement joins TRBV10-3 to TRBJ1-1; D not certain. Germline CDR1 ENHRY, CDR2 SYGVKD. Between the trimmed V and J ends, which lost 10 bases and 1 base, there was a span of 13 bases. This CDR3 is 13 amino acids long.

The J gene is TRBJ2-2, the V gene TRBV5-1, with a tentative D call TRBD1 (5 bases). This CDR3 has 15 amino acids. V dropped 1 base and J dropped 6 bases, with 13 bases sitting between them. The germline gives CDR1 SGHRS, CDR2 YFSETQ. CDR3 nucleotides: TGCGCCAGCAGCTTGCGGGCAGGGTCACCCGGGGAGCTGTTTTTT. This translates into CASSLRAGSPGELFF.

V usage is TRBV11-2 and J usage is TRBJ2-3, with D possibly called TRBD1 or TRBD2 (5 bases each). The CDR3 spans 16 residues. Trimming took 3 bases from V and 6 from J, leaving 19 bases between them. CDR1 SGHAT and CDR2 FQNNGV come from the germline V gene. The CDR3 is CASSFQPGPPGDTQYF. In nucleotides, the CDR3 is TGTGCCAGCAGCTTCCAACCGGGACCGCCCGGGGATACGCAGTATTTT.

The rearrangement links TRBV5-1 to TRBJ1-3; TRBD1 aligns across 9 bases. CDR1 is SGHRS and CDR2 is YFSETQ in the germline V gene. V shed 4 bases and J 2 bases; nucleotides not matched to a gene: 4. The length of the CDR3 is 15 residues. The CDR3 loop reads CASSQGTGTGNTIYF. The CDR3, as DNA: TGCGCCAGCAGCCAAGGGACAGGGACTGGAAACACCATATATTTT. The full variable domain, with the rest looked up from reference TRBV5-1 and TRBJ1-3, is KAGVTQTPRYLIKTRGQQVTLSCSPISGHRSVSWYQQTPGQGLQFLFEYFSETQRNKGNFPGRFSGRQFSNSRSEMNVSTLELGDSALYLCASSQGTGTGNTIYFGEGSWLTVV.

This chain joins TRBV14 and TRBJ2-1; possibly TRBD2 for D (5 bases). This CDR3 has 12 amino acids. Per the germline V gene, CDR1 is SGHDN and CDR2 is FVKESK. The V and J ends lost 4 bases and 6 bases respectively, with 7 bases between them. CDR3 loop: CASSLRGNEQFF. DNA of the CDR3: TGTGCCAGCAGCCTACGGGGCAATGAGCAGTTCTTC.

V gene TRBV5-1 combines with J gene TRBJ2-1; 11 nucleotides align to TRBD1. Germline V CDR1 and CDR2: SGHRS, YFSETQ. CDR3 size: 16 residues. Unmatched junction bases numbered 8, after V lost 1 base and J lost 8 bases. CDR3 protein: CASSLTGQGVMDEQFF. The CDR3 DNA sequence: TGCGCCAGCAGCTTGACGGGACAGGGGGTTATGGATGAGCAGTTCTTC.